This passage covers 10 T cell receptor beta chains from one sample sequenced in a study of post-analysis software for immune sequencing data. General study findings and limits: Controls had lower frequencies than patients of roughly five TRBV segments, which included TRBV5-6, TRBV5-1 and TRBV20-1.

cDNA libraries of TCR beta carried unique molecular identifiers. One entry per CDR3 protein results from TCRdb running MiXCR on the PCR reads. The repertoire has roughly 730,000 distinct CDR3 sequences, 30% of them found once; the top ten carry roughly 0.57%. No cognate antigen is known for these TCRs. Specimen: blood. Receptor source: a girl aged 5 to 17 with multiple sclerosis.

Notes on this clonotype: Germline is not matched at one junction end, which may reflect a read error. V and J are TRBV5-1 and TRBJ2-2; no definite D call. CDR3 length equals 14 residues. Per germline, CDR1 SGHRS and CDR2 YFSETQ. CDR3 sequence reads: CANSLALDTGELFF. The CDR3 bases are TGCGCCAACAGCTTGGCGTTGGACACCGGGGAGCTGTTTTTT.

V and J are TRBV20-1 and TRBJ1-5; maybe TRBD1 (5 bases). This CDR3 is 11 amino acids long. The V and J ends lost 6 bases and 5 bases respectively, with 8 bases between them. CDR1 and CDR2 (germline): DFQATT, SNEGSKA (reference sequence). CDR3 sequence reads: CSAPGDQPQHF. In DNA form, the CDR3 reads TGCAGTGCCCCGGGGGATCAGCCCCAGCATTTT.

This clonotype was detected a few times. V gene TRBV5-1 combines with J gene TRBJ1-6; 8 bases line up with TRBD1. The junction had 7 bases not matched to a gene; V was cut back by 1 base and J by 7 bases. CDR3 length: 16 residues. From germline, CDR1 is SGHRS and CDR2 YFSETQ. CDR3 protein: CASSLFDRGANSPLHF. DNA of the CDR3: TGCGCCAGCAGCTTGTTCGACAGGGGAGCGAATTCACCCCTCCACTTT.

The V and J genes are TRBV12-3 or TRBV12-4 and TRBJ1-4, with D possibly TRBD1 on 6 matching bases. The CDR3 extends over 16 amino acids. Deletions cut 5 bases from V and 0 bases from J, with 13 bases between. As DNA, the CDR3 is TGTGCCAGCAGTACCGGGACAAGAGCAACTAATGAAAAACTGTTTTTT. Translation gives CASSTGTRATNEKLFF.

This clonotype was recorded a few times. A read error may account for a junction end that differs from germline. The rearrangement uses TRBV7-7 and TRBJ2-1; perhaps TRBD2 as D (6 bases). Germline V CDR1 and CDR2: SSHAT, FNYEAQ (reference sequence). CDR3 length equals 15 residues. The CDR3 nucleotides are TGTGCTAGCAGCCCTTCGGCCGGGACTCCATCGTCGAAGTTCTTC. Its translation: CASSPSAGTPSSKFF.

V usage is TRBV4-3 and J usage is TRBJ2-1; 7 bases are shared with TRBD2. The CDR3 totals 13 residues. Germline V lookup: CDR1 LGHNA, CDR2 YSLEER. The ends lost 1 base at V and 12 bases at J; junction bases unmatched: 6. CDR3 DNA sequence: TGCGCCAGCAGCCAAGTTGAAACGGGGGGGCAGTTCTTC. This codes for CASSQVETGGQFF.

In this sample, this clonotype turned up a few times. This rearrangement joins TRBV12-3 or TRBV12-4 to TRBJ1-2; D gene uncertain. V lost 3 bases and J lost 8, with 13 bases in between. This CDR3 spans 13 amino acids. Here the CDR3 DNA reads TGTGCCAGCAGTTTGTCAGGATATGGAGGCTACACCTTC. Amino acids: CASSLSGYGGYTF.

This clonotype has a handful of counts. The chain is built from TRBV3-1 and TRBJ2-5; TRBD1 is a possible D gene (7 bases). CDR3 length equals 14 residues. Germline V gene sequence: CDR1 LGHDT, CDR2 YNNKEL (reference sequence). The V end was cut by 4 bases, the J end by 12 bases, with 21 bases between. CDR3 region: CASSRSDRDGGEYF. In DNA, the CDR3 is TGTGCCAGCAGCCGGTCCGACAGGGACGGGGGAGAGTACTTC.

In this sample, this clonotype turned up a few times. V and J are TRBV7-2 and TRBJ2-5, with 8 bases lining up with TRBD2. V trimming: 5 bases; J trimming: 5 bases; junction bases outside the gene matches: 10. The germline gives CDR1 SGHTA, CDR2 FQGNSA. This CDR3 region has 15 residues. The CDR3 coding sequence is TGTGCCAGCAGCCCCCCGGGACTAGGGTCGGAGACCCAGTACTTC. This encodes CASSPPGLGSETQYF. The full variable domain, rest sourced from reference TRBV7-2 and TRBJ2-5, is GAGVSQSPSNKVTEKGKDVELRCDPISGHTALYWYRQSLGQGLEFLIYFQGNSAPDKSGLPSDRFSAERTGGSVSTLTIQRTQQEDSAVYLCASSPPGLGSETQYFGPGTRLLVL.

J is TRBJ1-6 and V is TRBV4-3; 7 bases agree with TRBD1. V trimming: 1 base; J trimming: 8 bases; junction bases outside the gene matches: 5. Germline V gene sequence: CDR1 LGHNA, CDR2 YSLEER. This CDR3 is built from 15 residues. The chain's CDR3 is CASSQAGQNDSPLHF. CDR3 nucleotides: TGCGCCAGCAGCCAAGCGGGACAGAATGATTCACCCCTCCACTTT.